This TCR beta chain is from a study of blood T cell repertoires in COVID-19. Background on the study: Acute and convalescent COVID-19 samples came from the United States, Italy and Spain. From T cells, B-cell-depleted T cells, or PBMCs came the material, which was cDNA or gDNA.

Germline assignment: CDR1 MDHEN and CDR2 SYDVKM. Unmatched junction bases numbered 5, after V lost 6 bases and J lost 4 bases. This CDR3 has 14 residues. As handled by the study authors: Counts of nucleated cells, estimated from reference gene primer amplification, were obtained. Using immunoSEQ multiplex PCR, the repertoire was profiled, and TCRdb retains in-frame clones only, with some absent. V and J calls and clone size come straight from that table; D and trimming were deduced from the DNA. This table holds roughly 55,000 clones, roughly four fifths found once. Sequencing was performed on peripheral blood. This TCR derives from a woman aged 55-75 years with acute or convalescent COVID-19. V is TRBV28 and J is TRBJ2-3; TRBD2 matches 9 bases. The CDR3 reads CASRRGGVADTQYF. The CDR3 bases are TGTGCCAGCAGGCGGGGGGGCGTTGCAGATACGCAGTATTTT.